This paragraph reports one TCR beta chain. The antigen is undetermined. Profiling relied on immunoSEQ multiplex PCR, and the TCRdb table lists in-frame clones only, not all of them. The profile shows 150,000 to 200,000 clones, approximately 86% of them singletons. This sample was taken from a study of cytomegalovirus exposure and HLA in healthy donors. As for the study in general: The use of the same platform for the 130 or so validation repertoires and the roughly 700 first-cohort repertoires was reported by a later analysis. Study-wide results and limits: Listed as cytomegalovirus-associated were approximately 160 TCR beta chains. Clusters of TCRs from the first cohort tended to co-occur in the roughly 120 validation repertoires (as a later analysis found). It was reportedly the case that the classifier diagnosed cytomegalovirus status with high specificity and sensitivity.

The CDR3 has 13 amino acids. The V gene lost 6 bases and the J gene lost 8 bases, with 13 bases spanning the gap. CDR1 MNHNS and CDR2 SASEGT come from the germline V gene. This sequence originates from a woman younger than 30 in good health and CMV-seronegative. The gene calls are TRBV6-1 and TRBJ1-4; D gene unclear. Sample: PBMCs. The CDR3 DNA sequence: TGTGCCAGCAGCTCGGATGGGCCCGAAAAACTGTTTTTT. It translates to CASSSDGPEKLFF.